This T cell receptor beta chain was sequenced during a study of T-cell reconstitution after alpha-beta-depleted transplantation in children. On this clonotype itself: What it recognizes is unknown.

Unique molecular identifiers featured in how the TCRbeta library was prepared. From the PCR reads, TCRdb called clonotypes with MiXCR, one entry per CDR3 protein. This table has about 300,000 distinct CDR3 sequences, over 7.5% appearing once. Whole-study results and caveats: T-cell numbers and diversity one year post-transplant derived largely from freshly generated T cells.

The CDR3 is 14 amino acids. The germline gives CDR1 SQVTM, CDR2 ANQGSEA. Trimming took 1 base from V and 1 from J, leaving 10 bases between them. This chain joins TRBV29-1 and TRBJ1-2, with D possibly matching TRBD1 (6 bases). The clonotype originates from a female patient aged 2-9 years who had a stem cell transplant for Fanconi anemia, so the T cells may come from the graft donor. Sequences were derived from peripheral blood, sampled 360 days after TCRalphabeta/CD19-depleted stem cell transplant. The CDR3 reads CSVEGTAFNYGYTF. Here the CDR3 DNA reads TGCAGCGTTGAAGGGACAGCTTTTAACTATGGCTACACCTTC. The full variable domain, with the rest looked up from reference TRBV29-1 and TRBJ1-2, is SAVISQKPSRDICQRGTSLTIQCQVDSQVTMMFWYRQQPGQSLTLIATANQGSEATYESGFVIDKFPISRPNLTFSTLTVSNMSPEDSSIYLCSVEGTAFNYGYTFGSGTRLTVV.